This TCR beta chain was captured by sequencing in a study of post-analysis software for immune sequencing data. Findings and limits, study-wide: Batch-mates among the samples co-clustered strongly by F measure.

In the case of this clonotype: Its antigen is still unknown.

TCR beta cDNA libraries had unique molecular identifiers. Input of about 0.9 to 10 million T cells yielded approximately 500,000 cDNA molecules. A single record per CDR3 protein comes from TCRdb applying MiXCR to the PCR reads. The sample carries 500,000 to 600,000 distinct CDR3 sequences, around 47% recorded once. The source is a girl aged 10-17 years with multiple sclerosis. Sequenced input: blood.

As DNA, the CDR3 is TGTGCCAGCAGTCATGGGTACAAAAACATTCAGTACTTC. This codes for CASSHGYKNIQYF. V is TRBV12-3 or TRBV12-4 and J is TRBJ2-4; D not certain. The CDR3 contains 13 residues. V lost 5 bases to trimming and J lost 3 bases, with 8 bases between them.